This paragraph covers one T cell receptor (beta chain) sequence. This sample was taken from a study of blood T cell repertoires in COVID-19. Study details: Acute and convalescent COVID-19 samples came from the United States, Italy and Spain. T cells, B-cell-depleted T cells, or PBMCs provided the cDNA or gDNA that served as material.

The CDR3 is made up of 12 amino acids. The germline gives CDR1 MNHEY, CDR2 SVGAGI. Trimming took 10 bases from V and 6 from J, leaving 12 bases between them. In the original workflow: Amplified reference gene primers provided the basis for estimating nucleated cell counts. Clones were read by immunoSEQ multiplex PCR, and TCRdb kept only the in-frame ones, dropping some. The V and J calls and clone size were taken over from that table, and D and trimming were inferred from the DNA. The sample carries 200,000 to 250,000 clones, more than 80% recorded once. Patients from Seattle were sampled longitudinally, starting during active infection.

J is TRBJ1-4 and V is TRBV6-5, with D possibly being TRBD1 (6 bases). The TCR originated in a woman aged 80 or over with COVID-19, enrolled during active disease. Sequencing was performed on peripheral blood. CDR3 coding DNA: TGTGCCACCGCAGGGGTATATGAAAAACTGTTTTTT. It specifies CATAGVYEKLFF.